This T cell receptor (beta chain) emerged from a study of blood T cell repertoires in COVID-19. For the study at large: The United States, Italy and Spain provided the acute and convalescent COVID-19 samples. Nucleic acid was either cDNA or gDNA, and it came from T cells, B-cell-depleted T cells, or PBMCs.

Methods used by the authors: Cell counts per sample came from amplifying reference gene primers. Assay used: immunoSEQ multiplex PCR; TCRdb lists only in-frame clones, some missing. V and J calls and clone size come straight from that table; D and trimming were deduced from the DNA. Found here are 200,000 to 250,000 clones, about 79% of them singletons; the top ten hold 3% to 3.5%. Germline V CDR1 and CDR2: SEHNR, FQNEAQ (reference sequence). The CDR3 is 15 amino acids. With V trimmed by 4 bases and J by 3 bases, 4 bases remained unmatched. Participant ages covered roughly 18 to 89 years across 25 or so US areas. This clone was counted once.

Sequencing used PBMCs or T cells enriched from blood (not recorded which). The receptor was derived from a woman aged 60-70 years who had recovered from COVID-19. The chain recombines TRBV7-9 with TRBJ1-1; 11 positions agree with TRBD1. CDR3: CASSSDRGLYTEAFF. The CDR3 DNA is TGTGCCAGCAGCTCGGACAGGGGGCTGTACACTGAAGCTTTCTTT.